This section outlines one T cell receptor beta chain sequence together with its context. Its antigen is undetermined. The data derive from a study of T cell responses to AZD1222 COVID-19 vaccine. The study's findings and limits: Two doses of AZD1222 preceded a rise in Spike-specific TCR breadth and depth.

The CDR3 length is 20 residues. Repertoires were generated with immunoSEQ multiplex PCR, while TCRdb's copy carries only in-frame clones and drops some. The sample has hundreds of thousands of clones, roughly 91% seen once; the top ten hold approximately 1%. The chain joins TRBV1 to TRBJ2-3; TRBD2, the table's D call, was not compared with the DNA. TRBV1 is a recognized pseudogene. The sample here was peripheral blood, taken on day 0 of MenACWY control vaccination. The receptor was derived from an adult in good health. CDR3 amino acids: CTSSVVEELAGVGNSDTQYF. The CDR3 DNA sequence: TGCACCAGCAGCGTGGTGGAGGAGTTAGCGGGGGTAGGTAATTCAGATACGCAGTATTTT.